A selection of T cell receptor beta chains follows, all from one sample in a study of vaccination and CD4 T cells after COVID-19. TCRdb reprocessed the PCR reads with MiXCR, giving one entry per CDR3 protein. Of approximately 19,000 distinct CDR3 sequences listed, 55% to 70% are singletons. Their antigens remain unidentified. The source material was CD4+ T cells from blood, cultured in vitro, sampled after SARS-CoV-2 vaccination. The receptor set was obtained from a human donor who had recovered from COVID-19. The CDR3 runs from the conserved cysteine through the conserved F or W. A D gene is named only where the DNA matches it firmly. Clone size, where shown, is once, few, many, or a class for clones that have expanded.

v_gene: TRBV27
abundance: .
j_gene: TRBJ1-2
d_gene: TRBD1
CDR3nt: TGTGCCAGCAGATGGGACAGGGAGGGCTATGGCTACACCTTC
CDR3aa: CASRWDREGYGYTF

v_gene: TRBV9
abundance: .
j_gene: TRBJ1-2
d_gene: TRBD1
CDR3nt: TGTGCCAGCAGCGTAGAGGGGACAGGGAATGGCTACACCTTC
CDR3aa: CASSVEGTGNGYTF

v_gene: TRBV20-1
abundance: .
j_gene: TRBJ1-1
d_gene: .
CDR3nt: TGCAGTGCTAGCTTGGTACAGGGAACTGAAGCTTTCTTT
CDR3aa: CSASLVQGTEAFF

v_gene: TRBV7-2
abundance: few
j_gene: TRBJ1-1
d_gene: TRBD1
CDR3nt: TGTGCCAGCAGCTCCAGGGGGCGAGTCACTGAAGCTTTCTTT
CDR3aa: CASSSRGRVTEAFF

v_gene: TRBV2
abundance: .
j_gene: TRBJ1-1
d_gene: .
CDR3nt: TGTGCCAGCAGTAGGACAGTGTCAATGAACACTGAAGCTTTCTTT
CDR3aa: CASSRTVSMNTEAFF

v_gene: TRBV28
abundance: .
j_gene: TRBJ2-5
d_gene: .
CDR3nt: TGTGCCAGCAGTTTATTGGCGGCCAGGGGAGAGACCCAGTACTTC
CDR3aa: CASSLLAARGETQYF

v_gene: TRBV4-1
abundance: .
j_gene: TRBJ2-2
d_gene: TRBD2
CDR3nt: TGCGCCAGCAGCCCCTGGACTAGCGGGGCCACCGGGGAGCTGTTTTTT
CDR3aa: CASSPWTSGATGELFF

v_gene: TRBV6-1
abundance: .
j_gene: TRBJ1-1
d_gene: .
CDR3nt: TGTGCCAGCTTTCGTATCCGGGACACTGAAGCTTTCTTT
CDR3aa: CASFRIRDTEAFF

v_gene: TRBV6-5
abundance: .
j_gene: TRBJ1-2
d_gene: TRBD1
CDR3nt: TGTGCCAGCAGTTACTCCCTCACTATTTCACGGGACAGAAATGGCTACACCTTC
CDR3aa: CASSYSLTISRDRNGYTF

v_gene: TRBV29-1
abundance: .
j_gene: TRBJ1-6
d_gene: .
CDR3nt: TGCAGCGCTGCGGGGGGGAATAAAGCGGGGAATTCACCCCTCCACTTT
CDR3aa: CSAAGGNKAGNSPLHF

v_gene: TRBV7-2
abundance: .
j_gene: TRBJ1-6
d_gene: .
CDR3nt: TGTGCCAGCAGCAATACCCAGAATTCACCCCTCCACTTT
CDR3aa: CASSNTQNSPLHF

v_gene: TRBV20-1
abundance: .
j_gene: TRBJ2-3
d_gene: .
CDR3nt: TGCAGTGCTAGATTTGTGGAACAGACGCAGTATTTT
CDR3aa: CSARFVEQTQYF

v_gene: TRBV27
abundance: .
j_gene: TRBJ1-2
d_gene: .
CDR3nt: TGTGCCAGCGGGACGACCCACTATGGCTACACCTTC
CDR3aa: CASGTTHYGYTF

v_gene: TRBV10-3
abundance: .
j_gene: TRBJ2-7
d_gene: .
CDR3nt: TGTGCCATCACCCTTGACCCTTCAGTATACGAGCAGTACTTC
CDR3aa: CAITLDPSVYEQYF

v_gene: TRBV28
abundance: .
j_gene: TRBJ1-2
d_gene: .
CDR3nt: TGTGCCAGCAGTTATACAGATGGCTACACCTTC
CDR3aa: CASSYTDGYTF

v_gene: TRBV20-1
abundance: few
j_gene: TRBJ2-7
d_gene: TRBD2
CDR3nt: TGCAGTGCTGGCAGCGGGAGGGCCTACGAGCAGTACTTC
CDR3aa: CSAGSGRAYEQYF

v_gene: TRBV7-2
abundance: .
j_gene: TRBJ1-2
d_gene: .
CDR3nt: TGTGCCAGCAGCCCGAGTGGGGACCCGGTTGGCTACACCTTC
CDR3aa: CASSPSGDPVGYTF

v_gene: TRBV20-1
abundance: .
j_gene: TRBJ2-2
d_gene: .
CDR3nt: TGCAGTGCTAGAGATTTTGCAGCGAACACCGGGGAGCTGTTTTTT
CDR3aa: CSARDFAANTGELFF

v_gene: TRBV12-3/TRBV12-4
abundance: .
j_gene: TRBJ1-5
d_gene: .
CDR3nt: TGTGCCAGCAGTTTAGCAGGGGATCAGCCCCAGCATTTT
CDR3aa: CASSLAGDQPQHF

v_gene: TRBV6-1
abundance: .
j_gene: TRBJ2-3
d_gene: TRBD1
CDR3nt: TGTGCCAGCAGCAGGACAGGTGATACGCAGTATTTT
CDR3aa: CASSRTGDTQYF

v_gene: TRBV7-9
abundance: few
j_gene: TRBJ1-1
d_gene: .
CDR3nt: TGTGCCAGCCGGCAGGTGGGCCCGATGTCTATGAACACTGAAGCTTTCTTT
CDR3aa: CASRQVGPMSMNTEAFF